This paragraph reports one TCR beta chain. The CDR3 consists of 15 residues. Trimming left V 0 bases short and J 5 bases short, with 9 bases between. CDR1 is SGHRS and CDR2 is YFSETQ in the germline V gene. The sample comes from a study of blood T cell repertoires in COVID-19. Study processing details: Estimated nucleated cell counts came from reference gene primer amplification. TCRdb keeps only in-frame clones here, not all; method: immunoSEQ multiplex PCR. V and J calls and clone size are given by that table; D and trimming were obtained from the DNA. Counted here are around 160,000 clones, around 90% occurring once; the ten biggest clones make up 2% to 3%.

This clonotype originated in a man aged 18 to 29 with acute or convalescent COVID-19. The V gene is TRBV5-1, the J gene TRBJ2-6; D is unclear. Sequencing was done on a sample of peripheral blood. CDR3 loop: CASSLALPRANVLTF. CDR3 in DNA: TGCGCCAGCAGCTTGGCTCTTCCCCGGGCCAACGTCCTGACTTTC.